The clone carrying this T cell receptor beta chain was recorded a few times. Its antigen remains unknown. The data originate from a study of molecular identifiers for immune sequencing clone quantification. TCRdb recomputed calls from the PCR reads with MiXCR, one row per CDR3 protein. Among 100,000 or so distinct CDR3 sequences listed, approximately 22% were seen once. Naive CD8 T cells were sorted as CD8+CD4-CCR7+CD45RA+. Study conclusions and caveats: Sizes of highly expanded clones could be underestimated through identical TCRs sharing a barcode.

The TCR originated in a human donor in good health. Some libraries in this study had Jurkat cell RNA spiked in. The sample taken for sequencing was naive CD8+ T cells from blood, with Jurkat cell RNA spiked in. Subset of the sample: FACS-sorted CD8+CD4-CCR7+CD45RA+ naive T cells.

The CDR3 spells CASSSRDSGSVTEETQYF. The CDR3 DNA follows: TGTGCCAGCAGCTCCAGAGATAGCGGGAGCGTCACGGAGGAGACCCAGTACTTC. The J gene is TRBJ2-5, the V gene TRBV11-2, with 9 bases matching TRBD2. The CDR3 is 18 residues long. The V and J ends lost 4 bases and 5 bases, in that order; junction bases with no gene match: 17. Germline assignment: CDR1 SGHAT and CDR2 FQNNGV.